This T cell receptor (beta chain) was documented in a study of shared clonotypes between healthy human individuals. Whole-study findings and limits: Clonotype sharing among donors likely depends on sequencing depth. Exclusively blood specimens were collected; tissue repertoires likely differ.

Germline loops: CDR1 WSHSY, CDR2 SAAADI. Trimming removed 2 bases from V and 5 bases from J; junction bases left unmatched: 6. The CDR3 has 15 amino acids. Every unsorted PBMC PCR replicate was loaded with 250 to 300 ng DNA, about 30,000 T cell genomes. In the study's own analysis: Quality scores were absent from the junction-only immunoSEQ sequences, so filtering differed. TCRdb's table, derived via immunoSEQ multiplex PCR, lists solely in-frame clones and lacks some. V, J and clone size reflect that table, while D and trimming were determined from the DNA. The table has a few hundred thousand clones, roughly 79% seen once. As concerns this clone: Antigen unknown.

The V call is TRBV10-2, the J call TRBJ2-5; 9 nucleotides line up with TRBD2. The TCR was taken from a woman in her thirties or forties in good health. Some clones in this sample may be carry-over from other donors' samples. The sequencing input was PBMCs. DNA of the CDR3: TGCGCCAGCAGTGAGCCCCCCAGCGGGAGGGAGACCCAGTACTTC. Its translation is CASSEPPSGRETQYF.